This TCR beta chain was captured by sequencing in a study of blood T cell repertoires in COVID-19. The overall study: Italy, Spain and the United States were the sources of the convalescent and acute COVID-19 samples. Sample material is recorded as cDNA or gDNA derived from T cells, B-cell-depleted T cells, or PBMCs.

Seattle researchers signed up patients amid active infection and tracked them longitudinally. Assay: immunoSEQ multiplex PCR; the TCRdb copy retains only in-frame clones and omits some. The table lists more than 200,000 clones, 82% of them singletons. The clonotype originates from an elderly woman with COVID-19, enrolled during active disease. Sequencing was performed on peripheral blood.

CDR3 nucleotides: TGTGCCAGTAGTTTGTCGGGACTTGGCTACACCTTC. This gives the protein CASSLSGLGYTF. The gene calls are TRBV19 and TRBJ1-2; D possibly corresponds to TRBD1 (5 bases). CDR1 is LNHDA and CDR2 is SQIVND in the germline V gene (reference sequence). The CDR3 consists of 12 residues. V lost 5 bases to trimming and J lost 7 bases, with 11 bases between them.